The T cell receptor (beta chain) described here comes from a study of blood T cell repertoires in COVID-19. The repertoire was sequenced with immunoSEQ multiplex PCR; TCRdb's copy has only in-frame clones and lacks some. Here the sample spans 150,000 or so clones, more than 70% being singletons. The CDR3 has 14 residues. V lost 8 bases to trimming and J lost 6 bases, with 20 bases between them. The V gene's germline CDR1 is MNHNY and CDR2 SVGAGI (reference sequence). Sequencing was performed on peripheral blood. This chain joins TRBV6-6 and TRBJ2-7; possibly TRBD2 for D (8 bases). This receptor was identified in a man aged 50 or older with active or convalescent COVID-19. The CDR3 DNA reads as TGTGCCAGCCGAACGGGAGGGGGCGCAGGCGAGCAGTACTTC. Translation: CASRTGGGAGEQYF.